The T cell receptor (beta chain) under discussion was sequenced for a study of OX40 agonist ivuxolimab in advanced cancers. General study points: There was clonal expansion of CD4+ and CD8+ blood T cells by week 6 at 0.1 to 3.0 mg/kg.

People who had autoimmune disease history or systemic immunosuppression were excluded. The germline gives CDR1 MRHNA, CDR2 SNTAGT. The CDR3 sequence is 13 residues long. V was pared by 4 bases and J by 8 bases, with 12 bases between. Here immunoSEQ multiplex PCR was the method, and the copy in TCRdb shows in-frame clones only, minus some. The data show more than 50,000 clones, with about 85% seen just once and about 4.5% held by the top ten. A word on this clone: What it binds is not known.

The sequence came from an adult with an advanced solid tumor such as melanoma, head and neck, liver or kidney cancer. The chain employs TRBV6-4 and TRBJ2-1; D assignment may be TRBD1 or TRBD2 (5 bases each). The sequencing here drew on CD4+ or CD8+ T cells sorted from blood, taken in a trial of the OX40 agonist ivuxolimab. The CDR3 sequence is CASSALVGDEQFF. CDR3 in DNA: TGTGCCAGCAGTGCCCTAGTGGGGGATGAGCAGTTCTTC.